The T cell receptor beta chain described here comes from a study of blood T cell repertoires in COVID-19. Study context: Sites across the United States, Italy and Spain contributed samples from acute and convalescent COVID-19.

Of note for this clone: The germline gene is not matched at one end of the junction; a read error may be the cause.

Clones were read by immunoSEQ multiplex PCR, and TCRdb kept only the in-frame ones, dropping some. The sample lists some 150,000 clones; approximately 91% were seen once. The length of the CDR3 is 15 residues. Germline CDR1 and CDR2: SSHAT and FNYEAQ (reference sequence). J is TRBJ2-2 and V is TRBV7-7, with 7 bases matching TRBD2. The source material was peripheral blood. This clonotype was obtained from a woman in her seventies with acute or convalescent COVID-19. Here the CDR3 reads CASSSGGLGTGELFF. Here the CDR3 DNA reads TGTGCTAGCAGCTCCGGGGGGTTAGGAACCGGGGAGCTGTTTTTT. The entire variable domain, with the rest obtained from reference TRBV7-7 and TRBJ2-2, is as follows: GAGVSQSPRYKVTKRGQDVTLRCDPISSHATLYWYQQALGQGPEFLTYFNYEAQPDKSGLPSDRFSAERPEGSISTLTIQRTEQRDSAMYRCASSSGGLGTGELFFGEGSRLTVL.